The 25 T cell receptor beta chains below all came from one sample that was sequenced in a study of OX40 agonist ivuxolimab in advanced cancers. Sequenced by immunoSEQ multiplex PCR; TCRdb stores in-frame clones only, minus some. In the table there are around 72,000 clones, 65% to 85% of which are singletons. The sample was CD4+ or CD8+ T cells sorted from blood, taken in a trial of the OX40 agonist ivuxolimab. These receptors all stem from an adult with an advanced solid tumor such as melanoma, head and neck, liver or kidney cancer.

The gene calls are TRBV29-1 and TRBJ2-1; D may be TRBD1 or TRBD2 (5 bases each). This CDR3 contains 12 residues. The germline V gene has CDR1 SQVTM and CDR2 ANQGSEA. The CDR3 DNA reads TGCACCTTGGGACCGCTCTACAATGAGCAGTTCTTC. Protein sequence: CTLGPLYNEQFF.

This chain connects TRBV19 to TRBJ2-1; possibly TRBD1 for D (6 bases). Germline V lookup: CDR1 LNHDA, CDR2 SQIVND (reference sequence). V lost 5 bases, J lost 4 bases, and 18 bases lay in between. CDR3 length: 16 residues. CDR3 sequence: CASSDRDTHIYNEQFF. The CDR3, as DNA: TGTGCCAGTAGTGACCGGGACACCCATATTTACAATGAGCAGTTCTTC.

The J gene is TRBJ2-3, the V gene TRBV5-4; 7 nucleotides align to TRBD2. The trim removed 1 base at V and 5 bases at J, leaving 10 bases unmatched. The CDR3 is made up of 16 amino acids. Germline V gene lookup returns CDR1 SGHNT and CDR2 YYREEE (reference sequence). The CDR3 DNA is TGTGCCAGCAGCTTGCCTAGCGGAGCCGGGGTAGATACGCAGTATTTT. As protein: CASSLPSGAGVDTQYF.

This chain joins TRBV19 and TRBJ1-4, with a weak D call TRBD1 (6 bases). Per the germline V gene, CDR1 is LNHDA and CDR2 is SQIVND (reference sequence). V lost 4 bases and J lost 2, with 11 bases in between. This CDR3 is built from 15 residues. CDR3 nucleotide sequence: TGTGCCAGTAGTAACAGGGCCAGGACTAATGAAAAACTGTTTTTT. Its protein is CASSNRARTNEKLFF.

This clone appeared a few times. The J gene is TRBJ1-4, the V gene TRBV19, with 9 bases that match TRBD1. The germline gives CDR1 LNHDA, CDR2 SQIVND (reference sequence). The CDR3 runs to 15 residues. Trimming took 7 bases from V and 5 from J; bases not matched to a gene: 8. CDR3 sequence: CASNSPGQGNEKLFF. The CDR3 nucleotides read TGTGCCAGTAATTCGCCGGGACAGGGCAATGAAAAACTGTTTTTT.

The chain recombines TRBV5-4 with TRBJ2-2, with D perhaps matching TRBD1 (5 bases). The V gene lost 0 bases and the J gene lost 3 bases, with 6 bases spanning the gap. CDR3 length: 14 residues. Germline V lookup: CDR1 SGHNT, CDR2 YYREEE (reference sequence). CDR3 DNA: TGTGCCAGCAGCTTGGAGACAGACACCGGGGAGCTGTTTTTT. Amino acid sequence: CASSLETDTGELFF.

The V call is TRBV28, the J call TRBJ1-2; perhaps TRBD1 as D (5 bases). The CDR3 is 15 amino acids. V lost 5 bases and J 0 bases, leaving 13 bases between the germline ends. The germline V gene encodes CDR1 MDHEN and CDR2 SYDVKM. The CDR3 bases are TGTGCCAGCAGTCCGGTGGGGACCGCTAACTATGGCTACACCTTC. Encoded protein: CASSPVGTANYGYTF.

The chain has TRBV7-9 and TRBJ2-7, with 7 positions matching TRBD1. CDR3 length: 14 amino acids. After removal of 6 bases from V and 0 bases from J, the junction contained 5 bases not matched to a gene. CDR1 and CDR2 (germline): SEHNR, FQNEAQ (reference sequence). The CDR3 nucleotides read TGTGCCAGCAGTGACAGGGTAGACTCCTACGAGCAGTACTTC. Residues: CASSDRVDSYEQYF.

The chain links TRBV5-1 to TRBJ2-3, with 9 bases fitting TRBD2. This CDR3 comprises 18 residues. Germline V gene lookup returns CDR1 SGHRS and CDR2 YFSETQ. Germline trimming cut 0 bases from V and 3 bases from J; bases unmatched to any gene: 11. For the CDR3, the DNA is TGCGCCAGCAGCTTGGAGAAGCGGGGGGCCGAAGAGACAGATACGCAGTATTTT. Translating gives CASSLEKRGAEETDTQYF. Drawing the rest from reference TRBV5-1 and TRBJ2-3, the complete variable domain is KAGVTQTPRYLIKTRGQQVTLSCSPISGHRSVSWYQQTPGQGLQFLFEYFSETQRNKGNFPGRFSGRQFSNSRSEMNVSTLELGDSALYLCASSLEKRGAEETDTQYFGPGTRLTVL.

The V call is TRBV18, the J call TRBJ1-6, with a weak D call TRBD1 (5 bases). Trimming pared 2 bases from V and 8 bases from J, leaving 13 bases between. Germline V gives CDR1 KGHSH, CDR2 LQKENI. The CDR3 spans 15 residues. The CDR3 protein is CASSPYLGADSPLHF. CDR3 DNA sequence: TGTGCCAGCTCACCATACTTAGGGGCCGATTCACCCCTCCACTTT.

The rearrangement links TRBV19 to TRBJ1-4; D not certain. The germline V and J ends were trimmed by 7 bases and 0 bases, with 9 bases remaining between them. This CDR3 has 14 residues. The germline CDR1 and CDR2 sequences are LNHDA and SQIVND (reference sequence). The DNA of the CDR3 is TGTGCCAGTACTAGCCGGGCAACTAATGAAAAACTGTTTTTT. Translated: CASTSRATNEKLFF.

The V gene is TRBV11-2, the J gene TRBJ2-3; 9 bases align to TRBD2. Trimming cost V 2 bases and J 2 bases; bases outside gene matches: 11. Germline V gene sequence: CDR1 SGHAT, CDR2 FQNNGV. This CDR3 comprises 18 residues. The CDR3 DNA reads TGTGCCAGCAGCTTACCCCAGGGAAGCGGGAGGCTCACAGATACGCAGTATTTT. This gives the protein CASSLPQGSGRLTDTQYF.

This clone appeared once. The CDR3: CASSFLSTEAFF. The CDR3 DNA sequence: TGTGCCAGCAGTTTTTTGAGCACTGAAGCTTTCTTT. The genes are TRBV7-9 and TRBJ1-1; no firm D call. V was pared by 6 bases and J by 4 bases, with 9 bases between. The CDR3 runs 12 residues. In germline, CDR1 is SEHNR, CDR2 FQNEAQ (reference sequence).

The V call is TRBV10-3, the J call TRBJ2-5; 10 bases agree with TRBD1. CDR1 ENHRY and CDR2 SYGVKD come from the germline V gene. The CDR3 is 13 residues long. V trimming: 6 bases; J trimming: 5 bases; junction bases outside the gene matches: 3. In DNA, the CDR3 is TGTGCCATCAGCGTGGACAGGGGGGAGACCCAGTACTTC. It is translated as CAISVDRGETQYF.

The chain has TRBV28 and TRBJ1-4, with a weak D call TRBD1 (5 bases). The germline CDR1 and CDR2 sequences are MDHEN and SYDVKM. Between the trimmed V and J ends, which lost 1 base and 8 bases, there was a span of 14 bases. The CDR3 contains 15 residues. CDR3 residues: CASSLSQGGKEKLFF. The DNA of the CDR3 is TGTGCCAGCAGTTTATCTCAGGGAGGAAAAGAAAAACTGTTTTTT.

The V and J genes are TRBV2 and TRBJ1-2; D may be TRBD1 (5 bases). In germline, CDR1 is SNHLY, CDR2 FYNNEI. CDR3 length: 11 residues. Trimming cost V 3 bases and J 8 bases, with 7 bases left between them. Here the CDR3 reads CASSESGGYTF. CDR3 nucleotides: TGTGCCAGCAGTGAGTCAGGGGGCTACACCTTC.

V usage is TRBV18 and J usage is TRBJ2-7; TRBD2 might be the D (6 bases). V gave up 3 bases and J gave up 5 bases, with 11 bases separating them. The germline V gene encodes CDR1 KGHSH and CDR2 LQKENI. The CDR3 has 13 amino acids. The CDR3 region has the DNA TGTGCCAGCTCACCCGGAGGGATCAACGAGCAGTACTTC. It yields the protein CASSPGGINEQYF.

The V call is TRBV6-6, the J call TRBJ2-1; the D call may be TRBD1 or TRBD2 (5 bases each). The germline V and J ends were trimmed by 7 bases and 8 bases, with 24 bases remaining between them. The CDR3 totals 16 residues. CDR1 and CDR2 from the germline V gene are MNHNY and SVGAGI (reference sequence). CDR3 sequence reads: CASKRGVTGQGDEQFF. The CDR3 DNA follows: TGTGCCAGCAAAAGGGGTGTCACCGGCCAGGGAGATGAGCAGTTCTTC.

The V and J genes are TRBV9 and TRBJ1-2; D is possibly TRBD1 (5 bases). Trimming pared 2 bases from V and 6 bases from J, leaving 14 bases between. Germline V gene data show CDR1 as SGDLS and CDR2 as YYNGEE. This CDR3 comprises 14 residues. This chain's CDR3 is CASSVGSKGDGYTF. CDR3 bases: TGTGCCAGCAGCGTCGGGTCCAAAGGGGATGGCTACACCTTC.

The CDR3 DNA follows: TGTGCCAGCAGTCTAGAACAGGGGGCGATAAGGCAGTACGTC. It specifies CASSLEQGAIRQYV. The rearrangement links TRBV2 to TRBJ2-7; 9 bases match TRBD1. V gave up 5 bases and J gave up 9 bases; unmatched junction bases: 11. This CDR3 has 14 residues. In germline, CDR1 is SNHLY, CDR2 FYNNEI.

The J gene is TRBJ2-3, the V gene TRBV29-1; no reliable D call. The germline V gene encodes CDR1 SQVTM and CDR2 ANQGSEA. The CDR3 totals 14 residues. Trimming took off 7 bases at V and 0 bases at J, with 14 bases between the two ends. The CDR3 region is CSAVRDPSTDTQYF. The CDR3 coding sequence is TGCAGCGCTGTGCGCGACCCTAGCACAGATACGCAGTATTTT.

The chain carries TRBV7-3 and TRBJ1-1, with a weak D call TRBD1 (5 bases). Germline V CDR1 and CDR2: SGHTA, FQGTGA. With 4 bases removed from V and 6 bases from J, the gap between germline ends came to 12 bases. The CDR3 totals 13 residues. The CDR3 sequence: CASSWDGGAEAFF. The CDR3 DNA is TGTGCCAGCAGCTGGGACGGAGGGGCTGAAGCTTTCTTT.

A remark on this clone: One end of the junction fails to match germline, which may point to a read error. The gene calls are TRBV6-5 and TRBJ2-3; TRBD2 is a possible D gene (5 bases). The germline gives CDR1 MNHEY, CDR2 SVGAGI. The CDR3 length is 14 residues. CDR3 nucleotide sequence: TGTGCCAGCAGTTACTCGCCTAGCAAAGATACGCAGTATTTT. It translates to CASSYSPSKDTQYF.

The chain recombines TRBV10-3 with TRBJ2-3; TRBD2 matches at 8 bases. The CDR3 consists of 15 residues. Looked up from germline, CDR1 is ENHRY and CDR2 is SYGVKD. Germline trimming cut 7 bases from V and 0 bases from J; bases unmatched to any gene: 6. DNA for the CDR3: TGTGCCATCATGGCGGCTAGCGGGAGCACAGATACGCAGTATTTT. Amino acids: CAIMAASGSTDTQYF.

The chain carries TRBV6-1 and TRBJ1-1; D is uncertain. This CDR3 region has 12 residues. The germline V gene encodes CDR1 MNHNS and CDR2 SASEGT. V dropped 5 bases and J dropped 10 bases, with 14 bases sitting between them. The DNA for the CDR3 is TGTGCCAGCAGTCCCTGGGCACCTCCAGCTTTCTTT. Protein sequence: CASSPWAPPAFF.